Below, 27 T cell receptor beta chains from the same sample are listed, as sequenced in a study of Ad26.COV2.S vaccination and SARS-CoV-2 variants. Noted treatment: 15 to 20 received Ad26.COV2.S at low or high dose, single or two shots; about 5 received placebo; per-sample allocation not given. On day 63 after the first injection, vaccine and placebo recipients gave samples. Sequencing used immunoSEQ multiplex PCR; TCRdb keeps in-frame clones, though not all of them. The profile shows about 350,000 clones, around 90% of them singletons. The sequencing here drew on peripheral blood, taken in a trial of Ad26.COV2.S vaccine versus placebo. All receptors come from a person aged 18 to 59 who received the Ad26.COV2.S COVID-19 vaccine or a placebo.

The rearrangement links TRBV7-3 to TRBJ2-7, with 11 bases lining up with TRBD1. The germline CDR1 and CDR2 sequences are SGHTA and FQGTGA. The CDR3 has 22 residues. The junction had 28 bases not matched to a gene; V was cut back by 5 bases and J by 4 bases. DNA for the CDR3: TGTGCCAGCAGCCCCAGATCAACCGCGTACCCCGGACAGGGGGCGCCCGTATACGAGCAGTACTTC. Translation: CASSPRSTAYPGQGAPVYEQYF.

J is TRBJ1-5 and V is TRBV7-8; tentative D call: TRBD1 (5 bases). V gave up 4 bases and J gave up 7 bases, with 20 bases separating them. The length of the CDR3 is 16 residues. CDR1 is SGHVS, CDR2 FQNEAQ, per germline. The CDR3 bases are TGTGCCAGCAGCTCCCCTGTTGGGGCACGGGGGCAGCCCCAGCATTTT. This codes for CASSSPVGARGQPQHF.

The rearrangement uses TRBV14 and TRBJ2-7, with D uncertain. The CDR3 runs to 11 residues. The germline V gene has CDR1 SGHDN and CDR2 FVKESK. V was pared by 2 bases and J by 3 bases, with 2 bases between. The CDR3 sequence is CASSQFYEQYF. The CDR3 bases are TGTGCCAGCAGCCAATTCTACGAGCAGTACTTC.

This chain links TRBV27 with TRBJ1-5; 9 bases line up with TRBD1. The CDR3 sequence is 15 residues long. Per the germline V gene, CDR1 is MNHEY and CDR2 is SMNVEV (reference sequence). Trimming removed 6 bases from V and 4 bases from J; junction bases left unmatched: 7. CDR3 sequence: CASRVWGTGNQPQHF. As DNA, the CDR3 is TGTGCCAGCAGGGTTTGGGGGACAGGGAATCAGCCCCAGCATTTT.

This sequence joins TRBV6-5 and TRBJ2-7; 9 bases line up with TRBD1. Germline-derived CDR1 and CDR2 are MNHEY and SVGAGI. Trimming at V came to 6 bases and at J to 3 bases, leaving 9 bases not matched to a gene. The CDR3 spans 15 residues. CDR3 nucleotide sequence: TGTGCCAGCAGAACGAGGGGACAGGGAAACTACGAGCAGTACTTC. Translating gives CASRTRGQGNYEQYF.

The gene calls are TRBV30 and TRBJ1-5, with 8 bases aligning to TRBD1. J was trimmed by 5 bases and V by 7 bases; bases with no gene match: 7. The germline CDR1 and CDR2 sequences are GTSNPN and SVGIG (reference sequence). This CDR3 has 13 amino acids. CDR3 nucleotide sequence: TGTGCCTACTCAACAGGGGGGGATCAGCCCCAGCATTTT. This encodes CAYSTGGDQPQHF.

V is TRBV19 and J is TRBJ1-2; D ambiguous. This CDR3 comprises 13 residues. Per germline, CDR1 LNHDA and CDR2 SQIVND (reference sequence). The V end was cut by 3 bases, the J end by 8 bases, with 13 bases between. CDR3 sequence: CASSMVTAGGYTF. DNA of the CDR3: TGTGCCAGTAGTATGGTAACTGCAGGAGGCTACACCTTC.

The J gene is TRBJ1-6, the V gene TRBV14; no clear D. Germline loops: CDR1 SGHDN, CDR2 FVKESK. CDR3 length: 13 amino acids. Trimming stripped 2 bases from V and 7 bases from J, with 6 bases between. CDR3 DNA: TGTGCCAGCAGCCAATTTTTGAATTCACCCCTCCACTTT. It translates to CASSQFLNSPLHF. Complete variable domain (other parts from reference TRBV14 and TRBJ1-6): EAGVTQFPSHSVIEKGQTVTLRCDPISGHDNLYWYRRVMGKEIKFLLHFVKESKQDESGMPNNRFLAERTGGTYSTLKVQPAELEDSGVYFCASSQFLNSPLHFGNGTRLTVT.

V gene TRBV7-8 combines with J gene TRBJ2-7; 7 bases are a match to TRBD1. CDR3 length equals 14 residues. Per germline, CDR1 SGHVS and CDR2 FQNEAQ. J lost 6 bases, V lost 2 bases, and 7 bases had no gene match. The CDR3 DNA reads as TGTGCCAGCAGCTTAAGGTCCTCAGGGGGCGAGCAGTACTTC. It specifies CASSLRSSGGEQYF.

This sequence joins TRBV7-3 and TRBJ2-7, with D maybe TRBD2 (6 bases). In germline, CDR1 is SGHTA, CDR2 FQGTGA. The CDR3 contains 14 residues. V was clipped by 0 bases and J by 3 bases, with 9 bases between them. The CDR3 DNA is TGTGCCAGCAGCTTAACGTCCGGGGGCTACGAGCAGTACTTC. Translating gives CASSLTSGGYEQYF.

In its sample, this clone was seen once. This chain connects TRBV2 to TRBJ2-7; 8 bases match TRBD1. Germline loops: CDR1 SNHLY, CDR2 FYNNEI. This CDR3 is built from 14 residues. V gave up 0 bases and J gave up 5 bases; unmatched junction bases: 3. This CDR3 is CASSEAQGAHEQYF. CDR3 bases: TGTGCCAGCAGTGAAGCGCAGGGGGCCCACGAGCAGTACTTC.

This clone occurred once. V gene TRBV19 combines with J gene TRBJ1-2, with D possibly being TRBD1 (5 bases). The V end lost 4 bases, the J end lost 2 bases, and 8 bases lay between the germline ends. The CDR3 runs 13 residues. Germline V lookup: CDR1 LNHDA, CDR2 SQIVND (reference sequence). CDR3 DNA: TGTGCCAGTAGTAGGGACCTGAACTATGGCTACACCTTC. Translating it yields CASSRDLNYGYTF.

This rearrangement joins TRBV11-2 to TRBJ2-5; D might be TRBD1 (6 bases). The length of the CDR3 is 13 residues. V shed 4 bases and J shed 7 bases, with 13 bases lying between them. CDR1 SGHAT and CDR2 FQNNGV come from the germline V gene. The CDR3 DNA reads as TGTGCCAGCAGCTCGGCAGGGGTGGCGACCCAGTACTTC. This gives the protein CASSSAGVATQYF.

The chain carries TRBV7-3 and TRBJ2-1; no clear D. V lost 5 bases and J lost 4, with 9 bases in between. From germline, CDR1 is SGHTA and CDR2 FQGTGA. CDR3 size: 13 residues. CDR3 bases: TGTGCCAGCAGCCCGGACCAATACAATGAGCAGTTCTTC. Protein sequence: CASSPDQYNEQFF. The entire variable domain, with the rest obtained from reference TRBV7-3 and TRBJ2-1, is as follows: GAGVSQTPSNKVTEKGKYVELRCDPISGHTALYWYRQSLGQGPEFLIYFQGTGAADDSGLPNDRFFAVRPEGSVSTLKIQRTERGDSAVYLCASSPDQYNEQFFGPGTRLTVL.

The genes are TRBV30 and TRBJ1-2; no definite D call. Germline-derived CDR1 and CDR2 are GTSNPN and SVGIG (reference sequence). The CDR3 loop spans 11 amino acids. Here the CDR3 DNA reads TGTGCGGGTTTTGAGATATGGGGCTACACCTTC. Encoded protein: CAGFEIWGYTF.

Remarks on this clone: This may arise from a read error, as a much more abundant clone is one base away. The CDR3 loop is CASSLKGDYGYTF. Here the CDR3 DNA reads TGTGCCAGCAGCTTAAAGGGGGACTATGGCTACACCTTC. This rearrangement joins TRBV5-4 to TRBJ1-2, with a possible D match to TRBD1 (6 bases). The CDR3 is made up of 13 amino acids. From germline, CDR1 is SGHNT and CDR2 YYREEE (reference sequence). Deletions cut 2 bases from V and 3 bases from J, with 8 bases between.

The genes are TRBV28 and TRBJ2-7; 8 positions agree with TRBD2. The CDR3 runs 15 residues. The ends lost 6 bases at V and 2 bases at J; junction bases unmatched: 9. The germline V gene encodes CDR1 MDHEN and CDR2 SYDVKM. The CDR3 here is CASREASGFPYEQYF. CDR3 coding DNA: TGTGCCAGCAGGGAAGCTAGCGGGTTCCCCTACGAGCAGTACTTC.

The J gene is TRBJ2-7, the V gene TRBV7-3; 7 bases fit TRBD1. Germline lookup yields CDR1 SGHTA and CDR2 FQGTGA. The junction had 4 bases not matched to a gene; V was cut back by 2 bases and J by 3 bases. The CDR3 covers 14 residues. The CDR3 DNA reads as TGTGCCAGCAGCTTAGCCACAGGGGACTACGAGCAGTACTTC. Protein product: CASSLATGDYEQYF.

This chain links TRBV9 with TRBJ2-1, with 9 bases that match TRBD2. Germline V gene sequence: CDR1 SGDLS, CDR2 YYNGEE. Germline trimming cut 4 bases from V and 8 bases from J; bases unmatched to any gene: 13. The CDR3 contains 16 residues. CDR3 in amino acids: CASSPHSSGGGDEQFF. In nucleotides, the CDR3 is TGTGCCAGCAGCCCGCATAGTAGCGGGGGAGGGGATGAGCAGTTCTTC.

CDR3 DNA: TGTGCCAGCAGCTCCGAGAGGGGAGGGACCGGGGAGCTGTTTTTT. Protein: CASSSERGGTGELFF. The chain recombines TRBV7-9 with TRBJ2-2, with TRBD2 matching 7 bases. The CDR3 spans 15 residues. Germline lookup yields CDR1 SEHNR and CDR2 FQNEAQ (reference sequence). Germline trimming cut 4 bases from V and 5 bases from J; bases unmatched to any gene: 7.

This clone has only one observation. CDR3 bases: TGCAGCGTTGCCCGGGCCAGGGGATCTACTGAAGCTTTCTTT. Translation: CSVARARGSTEAFF. The V gene is TRBV29-1, the J gene TRBJ1-1, with D possibly TRBD1 on 6 matching bases. Germline V gene lookup returns CDR1 SQVTM and CDR2 ANQGSEA. The CDR3 has 14 residues. With 4 bases removed from V and 5 bases from J, the gap between germline ends came to 17 bases.

This clone was observed a single time. V usage is TRBV7-6 and J usage is TRBJ2-5, with D unclear. CDR1 and CDR2 from the germline V gene are SGHVS and FNYEAQ. V was shortened by 2 bases and J by 7 bases, with 11 bases between the two germline ends. The CDR3 spans 13 residues. The CDR3 reads CASSLTSVGTQYF. CDR3 DNA: TGTGCCAGCAGCTTAACTTCGGTGGGGACCCAGTACTTC.

This rearrangement joins TRBV27 to TRBJ1-2; 7 bases line up with TRBD1. Germline trimming cut 5 bases from V and 6 bases from J; bases unmatched to any gene: 3. CDR3 length: 12 residues. CDR1 is MNHEY, CDR2 SMNVEV, per germline (reference sequence). CDR3 sequence reads: CASSTTGNGYTF. CDR3 nucleotide sequence: TGTGCCAGCAGTACGACAGGGAATGGCTACACCTTC.

The gene calls are TRBV5-6 and TRBJ2-7; D not certain. The CDR3 loop spans 12 amino acids. Germline lookup yields CDR1 SGHDT and CDR2 YYEEEE. V lost 2 bases to trimming and J lost 6 bases, with 9 bases between them. The CDR3 nucleotides read TGTGCCAGCAGCTTCGGCGCTTCCGAGCAGTACTTC. Its translation is CASSFGASEQYF. Together with reference TRBV5-6 and TRBJ2-7, the CDR3 gives the full variable domain: DAGVTQSPTHLIKTRGQQVTLRCSPKSGHDTVSWYQQALGQGPQFIFQYYEEEERQRGNFPDRFSGHQFPNYSSELNVNALLLGDSALYLCASSFGASEQYFGPGTRLTVT.

V and J are TRBV13 and TRBJ1-3; D remains unclear. Per germline, CDR1 PRHDT and CDR2 FYEKMQ (reference sequence). The V gene lost 1 base and the J gene lost 0 bases, with 7 bases spanning the gap. This CDR3 comprises 15 residues. In nucleotides, the CDR3 is TGTGCCAGCAGCTTAGACAGTGCCTCTGGAAACACCATATATTTT. Encoded protein: CASSLDSASGNTIYF.

This clone was found once. The chain joins TRBV3-1 (or the pseudogene TRBV3-2) to TRBJ2-5; 9 bases agree with TRBD2. V was clipped by 4 bases and J by 0 bases; unmatched bases: 3. This CDR3 contains 15 residues. CDR1 is LGHDT and CDR2 is YNNKEL in the germline V gene (reference sequence). The CDR3 here is CASSPRLADQETQYF. CDR3 nucleotide sequence: TGTGCCAGCAGCCCCCGACTAGCGGACCAAGAGACCCAGTACTTC.

This clone was seen only a few times. The gene calls are TRBV6-6 and TRBJ1-1; no reliable D call. V was shortened by 2 bases and J by 6 bases, with 13 bases between the two germline ends. The CDR3 runs 14 residues. Germline CDR1 MNHNY, CDR2 SVGAGI (reference sequence). This CDR3 is CASSYGLGKPEAFF. CDR3 nucleotides: TGTGCCAGCAGTTACGGGTTAGGGAAACCTGAAGCTTTCTTT.